This record concerns one T cell receptor (beta chain) sequence. Its target antigen remains unknown. The record has no base qualities; no much larger clone is one base away. Read against the paper, the sample's time point label means: persistent/refractory GD, antithyroid drugs over 5 years with positive TRAb. For both TCR sequencing and RNA sequencing, RNA was extracted from PBMCs in TRIzol. The diagnosis of Graves' disease was made according to American Thyroid Association guidelines. The patients came from an endocrinology department in Xi'an, China. Each patient gave 8.5 to 9.5 milliliters of peripheral blood, collected in an EDTA anticoagulant tube. Ficoll Paque Plus density gradient separation was used to isolate PBMCs, and no additional T cell sorting was done. An Agilent 2100 Bioanalyzer and agarose gel were used to check RNA quality, while a NanoDrop 2000 measured RNA concentration. The library was built by means of multiplex PCR. Sequencing relied on an Illumina HiSeq 4000. TCR beta libraries were built with iRepertoire HTBI primers and Arm-PCR amplification of CDR3 regions. Before sequencing, the PCR products underwent gel purification. The original pipeline was this. Gene usage analysis of CDR3 amino acid clonotypes relied on the 60 or so TRBV and 15 or so TRBJ segments identified across samples. COPE and FqMerger were used to merge filtered high-quality paired reads into contigs. BLAST was used to align contigs to IMGT TRBV, TRBD and TRBJ reference genes, and CDR3 was defined according to IMGT. Clonotypes above 0.1% frequency were classified as highly expanded clones. Repertoire diversity was measured by Shannon entropy, and V-J evenness by the Gini coefficient. A clonotype found in more than one individual was treated as public. TCRdb's own reprocessing of the public reads used fastp at Q25 and MiXCR and kept productive beta chains. When rows share a CDR3 protein, they turn into one entry using the most common DNA and genes. It is TCRdb's table, rather than the study itself, that gives the V and J calls and clone size. A total of 500,000 to 700,000 distinct CDR3 sequences appear in this sample, about 32% of them only once. Around 40% of the sample is held by the ten biggest clonotypes.

This entry comes from a study of regulatory T cells in long-lasting Graves disease (dated by TCRdb to about 2021). The study in broad terms: Persistent Graves' disease meant more than 5 years of antithyroid drug treatment with TSH receptor autoantibodies that stayed positive. The study was registered as a clinical trial and conducted in China. A total of roughly 33 samples were covered by TCR sequencing, comprising some 13 persistent and around 20 newly diagnosed Graves' disease patients. Persistent Graves' disease patients were compared with newly diagnosed Graves' disease patients by peripheral blood TCR sequencing and RNA sequencing. On average, persistent Graves' disease patients in the clinical cohort had been on antithyroid drugs for approximately ten years.

General study outcomes and caveats: Sequencing and analysis were restricted to the TCR beta chain. TRBV28, TRBJ1-2 and TRBJ2-5 were preferentially used in persistent disease, while TRBV20-1 and TRBJ2-1 were favored in newly diagnosed disease. The study examined only peripheral blood because the primary lesion, thyroid tissue, could not be accessed. A larger number of public clonotypes was shared among persistent patients (more than 2,500) than among newly diagnosed patients (around 970). Compared with newly diagnosed patients, patients with persistent Graves' disease had lower TCR Shannon entropy and fewer highly expanded clones, which suggests clonal expansion. The authors noted that the small sample size was a limitation that may lower accuracy.

Compared with germline, V lacks 0 bases and J lacks 5 bases; bases without a gene match: 6. CDR1 GTSNPN and CDR2 SVGIG are derived from the germline V gene (reference sequence). Inclusive of the bounding cysteine and phenylalanine, the CDR3 is 14 residues long. Only the CDR3 DNA is retained, 42 bases long and in frame from the first base. This chain is built from TRBV30 and TRBJ2-7; 8 bases in the junction line up with TRBD1. The clonotype originates from a female donor with Graves disease. The sequenced sample was peripheral blood mononuclear cells (PBMCs), obtained when the disease was refractory, from a patient treated with antithyroid drugs. The encoded CDR3 is CAWSVVQGANEQYF. The nucleotide sequence reads as follows: TGTGCCTGGAGTGTAGTGCAGGGGGCGAACGAGCAGTACTTC.